Listed below are T cell receptor beta chains from one sample, sequenced in a study of blood T cells in healthy people across ages. One entry per CDR3 protein results from TCRdb running MiXCR on the 5' RACE reads. Of about 640,000 distinct CDR3 sequences detected, around 31% appear once; the ten largest clones hold 15% to 19%. Sample: blood. Source of these receptors: a woman older than 75 in good health. Both conserved end residues are part of each CDR3. The D gene is left open where the match is weak. Size is stated for part of the rows, as once, few or many counts, or as a class when the clone is expanded.

j_call v_call d_call clone_size cdr3_aa cdr3_nt
TRBJ2-2 TRBV7-2 . once CASSLALTGNTGELFF TGTGCCAGCAGCTTAGCCCTCACCGGGAACACCGGGGAGTTGTTTTTT
TRBJ1-5 TRBV7-2 . many CASSTGQTGNQPQHF TGTGCCAGCAGCACGGGACAAACGGGCAATCAGCCCCAGCATTTT
TRBJ2-7 TRBV20-1 . many CSASPAAGGSYEQYF TGCAGTGCTAGTCCGGCAGCCGGGGGCTCCTACGAGCAGTACTTC
TRBJ2-5 TRBV7-2 . many CASSLLPVTSNPQETQYF TGTGCCAGCAGCTTATTACCGGTGACGTCAAATCCCCAAGAGACCCAGTACTTC
TRBJ1-4 TRBV7-2 TRBD1 many CASSFDGQVINEKLFF TGTGCCAGCAGCTTCGACGGACAGGTCATTAATGAAAAACTGTTTTTT
TRBJ2-7 TRBV2 TRBD2 . CASNGAGGTLEQYF TGTGCCAGCAACGGAGCGGGAGGGACCCTCGAGCAGTACTTC
TRBJ1-5 TRBV7-6 TRBD1 . CASSPEPDRGRNQPQHF TGTGCCAGCAGCCCAGAACCTGACAGGGGGAGGAATCAGCCCCAGCATTTT
TRBJ1-2 TRBV6-2/TRBV6-3 . many CASSYLEGYTF TGTGCCAGCAGTTATTTGGAAGGCTACACCTTC
TRBJ2-5 TRBV9 TRBD1 few CASSVEGQVHVTQYF TGTGCCAGCAGCGTAGAAGGACAGGTACATGTGACCCAGTACTTC
TRBJ1-5 TRBV5-6 . many CASSATGNQPQHF TGTGCCAGCAGCGCAACCGGAAATCAGCCCCAGCATTTT
TRBJ1-2 TRBV5-4 . . CASSLQPTYGYTF TGTGCCAGCAGCTTACAACCTACCTATGGCTACACCTTC
TRBJ1-1 TRBV5-4 . many CASSLVSGTEAFF TGTGCCAGCAGCTTGGTGTCAGGGACTGAAGCTTTCTTT